The present TCR beta chain was sequenced within a study of blood T cells in healthy people across ages. Study-level background: Template switching captured about one barcoded beta molecule per two T cells. Study findings and constraints: Unsorted PBMC input precluded a conclusive naive versus antigen-experienced comparison. Naive CD4+ cells and diversity were both higher in long-lived donors than in aged donors.

Worth noting for this clonotype: What it recognizes is unknown.

There are 15 residues in the CDR3. Trimming took 0 bases from V and 2 from J; bases not matched to a gene: 7. Looked up from germline, CDR1 is DFQATT and CDR2 is SNEGSKA (reference sequence). It was with a sample-barcoded 5' primer and a J-beta primer mix that a second PCR of about 7 to 12 cycles was run. Via MiXCR, TCRdb re-called the 5' RACE reads, giving one row per CDR3 protein. The sample has around 1,000,000 distinct CDR3 sequences; around 25% are singletons. Separately, the same data were catalogued under a study of T cells of mothers and their children.

Sequencing used blood. J is TRBJ2-7 and V is TRBV20-1; 7 positions agree with TRBD2. The sequence came from a girl aged 2-10 years in good health. The CDR3 DNA sequence: TGCAGTGCTAGAGATCAGCGGGACCAACCCTACGAGCAGTACTTC. This encodes CSARDQRDQPYEQYF.